This entry lists 13 T cell receptor beta chains sequenced from one sample in a study of T cell responses to AZD1222 COVID-19 vaccine. Method: immunoSEQ multiplex PCR; TCRdb's copy keeps in-frame clones and lacks some. The data hold 150,000 to 200,000 clones, with around 87% observed a single time. Sequences were derived from peripheral blood, sampled on day 0 of AZD1222 vaccination. These receptors were obtained from an adult in good health.

The rearrangement links TRBV18 to TRBJ2-1; 7 nucleotides agree with TRBD1. J was trimmed by 5 bases and V by 4 bases; bases with no gene match: 5. Germline V gene data show CDR1 as KGHSH and CDR2 as LQKENI. CDR3 length: 14 residues. The CDR3 region is CASSLYRGNNEQFF. DNA of the CDR3: TGTGCCAGCTCACTTTACAGGGGAAACAATGAGCAGTTCTTC.

The rearrangement joins TRBV19 to TRBJ2-2; 9 positions match TRBD1. Looked up from germline, CDR1 is LNHDA and CDR2 is SQIVND (reference sequence). CDR3 length: 15 residues. The V segment lost 7 bases and the J segment 4 bases; nucleotides outside the gene matches: 7. The CDR3 DNA is TGTGCCAGTAAAACCGGGACAGGGTCCACCGGGGAGCTGTTTTTT. Its protein product is CASKTGTGSTGELFF.

The V gene is TRBV5-1, the J gene TRBJ1-3; D is uncertain. Germline CDR1 reads SGHRS; CDR2 reads YFSETQ. Trimming left V 4 bases short and J 2 bases short, with 10 bases between. This CDR3 is 14 amino acids long. This CDR3 reads CASSPGFTGNTIYF. DNA for the CDR3: TGCGCCAGCAGCCCCGGATTTACTGGAAACACCATATATTTT.

The V call is TRBV4-1, the J call TRBJ1-1; 8 positions match TRBD1. Germline CDR1 reads MGHRA; CDR2 reads YSYEKL. The CDR3 spans 15 residues. V shed 0 bases, J shed 5 bases, and the junction held 5 bases outside the gene matches. DNA of the CDR3: TGCGCCAGCAGCCAAGATGGAACAGGGGGAACTGAAGCTTTCTTT. Amino acids: CASSQDGTGGTEAFF.

CDR3 bases: TGTGCCAGCATCCCGGGGGGGGGTGGAGGCTACACCTTC. It codes for CASIPGGGGGYTF. V is TRBV6-5 and J is TRBJ1-2; a possible D gene is TRBD1 (5 bases). The V gene lost 7 bases and the J gene lost 8 bases, with 17 bases spanning the gap. CDR3 size: 13 residues. The V gene's germline CDR1 is MNHEY and CDR2 SVGAGI.

This rearrangement joins TRBV27 to TRBJ2-3; no definite D call. The ends were cut back, 0 bases at V and 2 bases at J, with 12 bases in the middle. Germline loops: CDR1 MNHEY, CDR2 SMNVEV (reference sequence). The length of the CDR3 is 16 residues. The CDR3 DNA sequence: TGTGCCAGCAGTTTATCGAAATTGGCTTCCACAGATACGCAGTATTTT. Protein: CASSLSKLASTDTQYF.

The chain links TRBV7-3 to TRBJ2-7; the D gene is possibly TRBD2 (6 bases). Germline V gives CDR1 SGHTA, CDR2 FQGTGA. The CDR3 covers 16 residues. V shed 5 bases and J shed 3 bases, with 20 bases lying between them. The CDR3 DNA reads as TGTGCCAGCAGCCTCCTCCCGACAGTGGAGGGCTACGAGCAGTACTTC. Residues: CASSLLPTVEGYEQYF.

The chain carries TRBV2 and TRBJ1-2, with D possibly TRBD1 on 5 matching bases. This CDR3 spans 14 amino acids. The germline V and J ends were trimmed by 4 bases and 8 bases, with 17 bases remaining between them. Germline CDR1 is SNHLY and CDR2 is FYNNEI. CDR3 in amino acids: CASSGGTTSQGYTF. CDR3 nucleotides: TGTGCCAGCAGTGGAGGGACGACAAGTCAGGGCTACACCTTC.

The chain recombines TRBV27 with TRBJ2-7; TRBD1 matches 9 bases. Germline-derived CDR1 and CDR2 are MNHEY and SMNVEV (reference sequence). The V and J ends lost 7 bases and 3 bases, in that order; junction bases with no gene match: 10. This CDR3 has 15 amino acids. CDR3 bases: TGTGCCAGCACCAAACGGGGACAGGGAGACTACGAGCAGTACTTC. Its protein is CASTKRGQGDYEQYF.

This chain connects TRBV2 to TRBJ2-3, with TRBD2 matching over 10 bases. The germline CDR1 and CDR2 sequences are SNHLY and FYNNEI. V gave up 5 bases and J gave up 2 bases; unmatched junction bases: 1. There are 14 residues in the CDR3. The CDR3 DNA sequence: TGTGCCAGCAGTAGCGGGAGGGCCACAGATACGCAGTATTTT. It encodes CASSSGRATDTQYF.

V usage is TRBV18 and J usage is TRBJ1-4, with D perhaps matching TRBD1 (5 bases). Germline lookup yields CDR1 KGHSH and CDR2 LQKENI. Trimming took 1 base from V and 0 from J, leaving 9 bases between them. The CDR3 loop spans 16 amino acids. The CDR3 DNA follows: TGTGCCAGCTCACCACGGACACTTGCAACTAATGAAAAACTGTTTTTT. This translates into CASSPRTLATNEKLFF.

To note about this clone: The same CDR3 is also encoded by other DNA sequences in this sample. This chain uses TRBV5-1 with TRBJ1-2, with unresolved D. Trimming left V 0 bases short and J 3 bases short, with 6 bases between. The CDR3 totals 13 residues. The germline V gene encodes CDR1 SGHRS and CDR2 YFSETQ. In DNA form, the CDR3 reads TGCGCCAGCAGCTTGGAAGGAGACTATGGCTACACCTTC. This translates into CASSLEGDYGYTF.

The V gene is TRBV7-8, the J gene TRBJ1-1, with 8 bases aligning to TRBD1. The germline V gene has CDR1 SGHVS and CDR2 FQNEAQ. The CDR3 has 16 residues. Trimming at V came to 5 bases and at J to 0 bases, leaving 8 bases not matched to a gene. The CDR3 nucleotides are TGTGCCAGCAGCCCCCGACAGGGGATTATGAACACTGAAGCTTTCTTT. Protein sequence: CASSPRQGIMNTEAFF.